The rows below give T cell receptor beta chains drawn from one sample of a study of CD8 T cells in ankylosing spondylitis. A single record per CDR3 protein comes from TCRdb applying MiXCR to the 5' RACE reads. The sample contains 200,000 to 250,000 distinct CDR3 sequences, roughly 10% of which appear only once. Sequenced: blood, either unsorted or a sorted T cell fraction (not recorded which). The receptors shown here come from a male donor with ankylosing spondylitis or in good health (not recorded which). Both conserved end residues are trimmed from each CDR3. Each record gives: J gene, V gene, CDR3 protein.

TRBJ2-1 TRBV20-1 SARDALRAENNEQF
TRBJ1-6 TRBV3-1 ASSQEVSPLH
TRBJ2-3 TRBV9 ASSVGVGTDTQY
TRBJ2-7 TRBV12-3/TRBV12-4 ASSLINGAYEQY
TRBJ2-1 TRBV27 ASSLRVGSGGKSSYNEQF
TRBJ2-1 TRBV7-3 ASSFGGSDNEQF
TRBJ1-1 TRBV20-1 SARRTAAEAF
TRBJ1-1 TRBV7-9 ASSLSIPGTGGAEAF
TRBJ2-7 TRBV20-1 SARDRVRGRTYEQY
TRBJ2-1 TRBV20-1 SALGTSGGSYNEQF
TRBJ2-1 TRBV20-1 SADGTGGIDEQF
TRBJ2-1 TRBV5-1 ASSSLERGSYNEQF
TRBJ2-2 TRBV6-5 ASSYSLTNTGELF
TRBJ1-1 TRBV5-1 ASSSGYTEAF
TRBJ2-1 TRBV20-1 SASGYNEQF
TRBJ1-1 TRBV6-5 ASSYEGQGATEAF
TRBJ2-6 TRBV19 ATSNGANVLT
TRBJ2-5 TRBV7-2 ASSLVAAQETQY
TRBJ1-6 TRBV7-2 ASSLADGSPLH
TRBJ1-5 TRBV7-9 ASSTGAQGPNQPQH
TRBJ2-2 TRBV5-1 ASSLGASNTGELF
TRBJ2-5 TRBV5-1 ASSPDSAAQY
TRBJ2-1 TRBV27 ASRAVTSSYNEQF
TRBJ2-7 TRBV6-2/TRBV6-3 ASSSLSGRTTYEQY
TRBJ2-1 TRBV20-1 SALVTSGWEEF
TRBJ2-1 TRBV20-1 SARPGTGVYNEQF
TRBJ1-5 TRBV10-3 AISDPDSFSNQPQH